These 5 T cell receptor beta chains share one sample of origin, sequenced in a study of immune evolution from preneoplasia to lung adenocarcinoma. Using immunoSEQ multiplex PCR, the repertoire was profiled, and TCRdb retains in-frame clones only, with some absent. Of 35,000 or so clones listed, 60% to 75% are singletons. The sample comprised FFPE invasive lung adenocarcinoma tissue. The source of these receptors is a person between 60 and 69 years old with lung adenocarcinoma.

CDR3: CATDSNEKLFF. The CDR3 region has the DNA TGTGCCACCGACAGCAATGAAAAACTGTTTTTT. The genes are TRBV28 and TRBJ1-4, with D perhaps TRBD1 (5 bases). Germline V lookup: CDR1 MDHEN, CDR2 SYDVKM. This CDR3 has 11 residues. Trimming shortened V by 10 bases and J by 5 bases, and 8 bases separated the two germline ends.

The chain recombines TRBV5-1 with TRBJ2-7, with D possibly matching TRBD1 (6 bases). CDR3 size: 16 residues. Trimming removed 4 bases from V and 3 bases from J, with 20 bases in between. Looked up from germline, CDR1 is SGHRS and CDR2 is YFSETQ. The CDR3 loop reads CASSPGHRDTVYEQYF. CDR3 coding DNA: TGCGCCAGCAGCCCAGGACATAGGGACACGGTCTACGAGCAGTACTTC.

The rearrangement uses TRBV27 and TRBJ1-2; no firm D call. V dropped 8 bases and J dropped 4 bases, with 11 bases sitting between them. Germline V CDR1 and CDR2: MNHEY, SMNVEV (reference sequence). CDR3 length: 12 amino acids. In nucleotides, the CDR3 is TGTGCCAGCGCTGATCAAGGCTATGGCTACACCTTC. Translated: CASADQGYGYTF.

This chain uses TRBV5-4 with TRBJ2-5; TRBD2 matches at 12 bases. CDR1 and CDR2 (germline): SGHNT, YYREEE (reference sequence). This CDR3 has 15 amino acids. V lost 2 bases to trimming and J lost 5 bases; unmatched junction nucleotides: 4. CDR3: CASSFTSGRSETQYF. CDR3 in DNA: TGTGCCAGCAGCTTCACTAGCGGGAGGTCGGAGACCCAGTACTTC.

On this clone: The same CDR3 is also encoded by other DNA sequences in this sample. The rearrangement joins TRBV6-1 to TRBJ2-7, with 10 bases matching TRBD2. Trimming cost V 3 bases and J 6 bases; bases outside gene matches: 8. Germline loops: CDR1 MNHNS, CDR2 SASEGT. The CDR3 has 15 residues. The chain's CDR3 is CASSDQAGGQGEQYF. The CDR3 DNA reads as TGTGCCAGCAGTGATCAAGCGGGAGGGCAGGGCGAGCAGTACTTC.